This T cell receptor beta chain was sequenced during a study of blood T cell repertoires in COVID-19. Study details: There were acute and convalescent COVID-19 samples, and they came from the United States, Italy and Spain. Sample material is recorded as cDNA or gDNA derived from T cells, B-cell-depleted T cells, or PBMCs.

Original handling: Reference gene primer amplification in the assay estimated nucleated cell counts. Method: immunoSEQ multiplex PCR; TCRdb's copy keeps in-frame clones and lacks some. That table gives V, J and clone size, and the DNA gave D and trimming. The sample holds fewer than 45,000 clones; 91% are singletons and the top ten take approximately 14%. V lost 5 bases to trimming and J lost 4 bases; unmatched junction nucleotides: 6. CDR1 and CDR2 from the germline V gene are LNHDA and SQIVND (reference sequence). This CDR3 contains 15 residues. Sequencing was performed on peripheral blood. The rearrangement links TRBV19 to TRBJ1-1; TRBD1 matches 11 bases. The sequence derives from a woman in her thirties in a cohort sampled during active COVID-19. The CDR3 bases are TGTGCCAGTAGTGGTTGGGACAGGGGGAGCACTGAAGCTTTCTTT. Translation gives CASSGWDRGSTEAFF.